This T cell receptor beta chain is drawn from a study of tumor and adjacent non-tumor tissue in lung cancer. Study overall: Patients were aged about 31 to 76, around ten men and roughly 5 women, stage I to III. Each sample yielded a few million productive TCRbeta reads on average.

The template was RNA from unsorted bulk tissue. The normal lung tissue was taken more than 3 cm from the tumor edge. Chemotherapy-naive patients with new lung cancer underwent thoracic surgery in China, August–late 2014. Study results and caveats: Compared with tumor, normal lung showed significantly lower TCR diversity.

This clonotype appeared a single time. Its target is unknown. One junction end disagrees with the germline gene, perhaps due to a read error. Germline CDR1 and CDR2: ENHRY and SYGVKD. This CDR3 contains 14 residues. TCRbeta libraries were built with three rounds of nested PCR, modified from ARM-PCR. TCRdb itself ran the multiplex PCR reads through MiXCR, one entry per CDR3 protein. Of about 86,000 distinct CDR3 sequences detected, around 82% appear once; the ten largest clones hold roughly 22%. Material for sequencing was distant non-tumor lung tissue. The V gene is TRBV10-3, the J gene TRBJ1-1, with D possibly matching TRBD1 (5 bases). The TCR was taken from a woman aged 45 to 65 with non-small cell lung cancer. CDR3 sequence: CAVSGNGGDTEAFF. Written as DNA, the CDR3 is TGTGCCGTCAGTGGGAATGGGGGGGACACTGAAGCTTTCTTT.